The 13 T cell receptor beta chains below come from one sample, sequenced in a study of blood T cell repertoires in COVID-19. Only in-frame clones appear in the TCRdb table, and some are missing; sequencing was by immunoSEQ multiplex PCR. Of 200,000 or so clones listed, 80% to 90% are singletons. The sequencing input was peripheral blood. Source of these receptors: a man aged 55 to 70 with acute or convalescent COVID-19.

This clone has only one observation. The rearrangement uses TRBV18 and TRBJ2-7, with D tentatively TRBD2 (5 bases). The V end was cut by 5 bases, the J end by 0 bases, with 11 bases between. Germline assignment: CDR1 KGHSH and CDR2 LQKENI. This CDR3 is 14 amino acids long. As DNA, the CDR3 is TGTGCCAGCTCATGGACTCCGAGCTCCTACGAGCAGTACTTC. This encodes CASSWTPSSYEQYF. Looking up the rest from reference TRBV18 and TRBJ2-7 gives the full variable domain: NAGVMQNPRHLVRRRGQEARLRCSPMKGHSHVYWYRQLPEEGLKFMVYLQKENIIDESGMPKERFSAEFPKEGPSILRIQQVVRGDSAAYFCASSWTPSSYEQYFGPGTRLTVT.

V gene TRBV3-1 (or the pseudogene TRBV3-2) combines with J gene TRBJ2-3, with D perhaps matching TRBD2 (5 bases). Germline V CDR1 and CDR2: LGHDT, YNNKEL (reference sequence). Trimming took off 1 base at V and 2 bases at J, with 13 bases between the two ends. CDR3 length equals 16 residues. The CDR3, as DNA: TGTGCCAGCAGCCAAGCCTCCGGACTCCTCACAGATACGCAGTATTTT. Amino acids: CASSQASGLLTDTQYF.

The J gene is TRBJ2-7, the V gene TRBV7-9, with a tentative D call TRBD2 (6 bases). Trimming took off 5 bases at V and 0 bases at J, with 14 bases between the two ends. Germline CDR1 reads SEHNR; CDR2 reads FQNEAQ (reference sequence). The CDR3 runs to 15 residues. The CDR3 spells CASSDGTLSSYEQYF. For the CDR3, the DNA is TGTGCCAGCAGCGACGGGACTCTGAGCTCCTACGAGCAGTACTTC.

Only one count was recorded for this clone. The chain has TRBV29-1 and TRBJ2-5, with 7 bases identical to TRBD1. The CDR3 loop spans 14 amino acids. Germline loops: CDR1 SQVTM, CDR2 ANQGSEA. Losses at the gene ends were 7 bases for V and 4 bases for J; bases not matched to a gene: 12. The CDR3 sequence: CSALLDRSGETQYF. The CDR3 nucleotides read TGCAGCGCCTTACTGGACAGGTCGGGAGAGACCCAGTACTTC.

Of note for this clone: The same CDR3 arises from other DNA sequences in this sample as well. This chain links TRBV19 with TRBJ2-7, with 7 positions matching TRBD2. V lost 5 bases to trimming and J lost 3 bases; unmatched junction nucleotides: 1. The CDR3 is 12 amino acids. Looked up from germline, CDR1 is LNHDA and CDR2 is SQIVND (reference sequence). The DNA of the CDR3 is TGTGCCAGTAGTCGCGGGGGCTACGAGCAGTACTTC. The encoded protein is CASSRGGYEQYF.

This chain joins TRBV7-9 and TRBJ1-1; D remains unclear. The CDR3 runs 15 residues. V was shortened by 5 bases and J by 4 bases, with 17 bases between the two germline ends. Germline V gives CDR1 SEHNR, CDR2 FQNEAQ (reference sequence). CDR3 region: CASSPTGLSGTEAFF. In DNA form, the CDR3 reads TGTGCCAGCAGCCCAACGGGTCTCTCTGGCACTGAAGCTTTCTTT.

The chain recombines TRBV5-1 with TRBJ2-2, with 13 bases fitting TRBD2. From germline, CDR1 is SGHRS and CDR2 YFSETQ. The CDR3 sequence is 18 residues long. With 0 bases clipped from V and 4 bases from J, the junction kept 6 bases outside the gene matches. This CDR3 reads CASSLAGTSGTPTGELFF. The CDR3 bases are TGCGCCAGCAGCTTGGCCGGGACTAGCGGGACTCCCACCGGGGAGCTGTTTTTT.

The CDR3 bases are TGCGCCAGCAGCGTTAGAGGGTCGAACACCGGGGAGCTGTTTTTT. This codes for CASSVRGSNTGELFF. This chain joins TRBV5-1 and TRBJ2-2, with D perhaps TRBD2 (5 bases). This CDR3 comprises 15 residues. V lost 4 bases to trimming and J lost 0 bases, with 10 bases between them. Germline lookup yields CDR1 SGHRS and CDR2 YFSETQ.

In its sample, this clone was seen a few times. This chain joins TRBV3-1 (or the pseudogene TRBV3-2) and TRBJ1-1; weak D call: TRBD1 (6 bases). Germline CDR1 is LGHDT and CDR2 is YNNKEL (reference sequence). Trimming left V 1 base short and J 11 bases short, with 8 bases between. This CDR3 region has 11 residues. Here the CDR3 DNA reads TGTGCCAGCAGCCAAGGGACAGAGGCTTTCTTT. The encoded protein is CASSQGTEAFF.

This chain uses TRBV10-3 with TRBJ1-6, with TRBD1 identical over 9 bases. Germline lookup yields CDR1 ENHRY and CDR2 SYGVKD. Trimming cost V 6 bases and J 5 bases; bases outside gene matches: 11. The CDR3 has 17 residues. In nucleotides, the CDR3 is TGTGCCATCAGGGCTACCGGGACAGGGATCAATAATTCACCCCTCCACTTT. It codes for CAIRATGTGINNSPLHF.

This chain links TRBV7-2 with TRBJ2-2; D possibly corresponds to TRBD2 (5 bases). V was trimmed by 10 bases and J by 6 bases, leaving 24 bases between them. CDR1 and CDR2 from the germline V gene are SGHTA and FQGNSA. CDR3 length equals 16 residues. Written as DNA, the CDR3 is TGTGCCACCCGGGGTCTGGGGTTTAGCTTGGCCGGGGAGCTGTTTTTT. This sequence encodes CATRGLGFSLAGELFF.

The chain combines TRBV6-5 with TRBJ2-7, with 9 bases aligning to TRBD2. In germline, CDR1 is MNHEY, CDR2 SVGAGI. The CDR3 has 13 amino acids. The V gene end was trimmed by 6 bases and the J gene end by 3 bases; junction bases not matched to a gene: 3. For the CDR3, the DNA is TGTGCCAGCAGGGGGACTAGCAGCTACGAGCAGTACTTC. Translation gives CASRGTSSYEQYF.

CDR3 region: CASSEVAGGHHEQFF. CDR3 DNA sequence: TGTGCCAGCAGTGAAGTAGCGGGAGGGCACCATGAGCAGTTCTTC. This sequence joins TRBV2 and TRBJ2-1, with 11 bases aligning to TRBD2. Trimming removed 1 base from V and 8 bases from J; junction bases left unmatched: 4. CDR1 and CDR2 from the germline V gene are SNHLY and FYNNEI. The CDR3 runs to 15 residues.